This TCR beta chain stems from a study of identical twins. Study observations and caveats: The authors noted that invariant MAIT and iNKT cells could partly confound zero-insertion analyses. Sharing of beta out-of-frame sequences by twins showed a weaker excess.

This clonotype was seen ten or more times. As yet, its antigen is unknown. V lost 4 bases and J lost 1, with 5 bases in between. This CDR3 is built from 12 residues. Germline V gives CDR1 MDHEN, CDR2 SYDVKM. TCRdb processed the 5' RACE reads anew with MiXCR; each CDR3 protein has one entry. The data hold around 570,000 distinct CDR3 sequences, with around a tenth observed a single time. These data were likewise used in another study, on yellow fever vaccine responses in identical twins.

This chain connects TRBV28 to TRBJ2-7; D gene unclear. The clonotype was recovered from a woman between 18 and 30 years old in good health. Sequences were obtained from PBMCs. CDR3 amino acids: CASSSRSYEQYF. Here the CDR3 DNA reads TGTGCCAGCAGTTCGCGGTCCTACGAGCAGTACTTC.